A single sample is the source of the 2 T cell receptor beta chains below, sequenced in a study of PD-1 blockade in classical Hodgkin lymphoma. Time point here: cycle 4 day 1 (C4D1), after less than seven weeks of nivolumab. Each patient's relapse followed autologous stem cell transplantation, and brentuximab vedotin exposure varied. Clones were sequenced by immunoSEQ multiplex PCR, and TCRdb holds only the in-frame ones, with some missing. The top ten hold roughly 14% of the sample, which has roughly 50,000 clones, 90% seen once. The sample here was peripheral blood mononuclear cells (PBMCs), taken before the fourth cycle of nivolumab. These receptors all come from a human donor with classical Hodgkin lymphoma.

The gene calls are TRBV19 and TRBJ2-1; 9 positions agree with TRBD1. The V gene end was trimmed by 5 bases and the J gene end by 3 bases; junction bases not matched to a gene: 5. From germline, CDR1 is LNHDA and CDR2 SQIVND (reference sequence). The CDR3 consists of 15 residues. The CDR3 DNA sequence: TGTGCCAGTAGTCCAGGGACAGGGAGCTACAATGAGCAGTTCTTC. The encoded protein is CASSPGTGSYNEQFF.

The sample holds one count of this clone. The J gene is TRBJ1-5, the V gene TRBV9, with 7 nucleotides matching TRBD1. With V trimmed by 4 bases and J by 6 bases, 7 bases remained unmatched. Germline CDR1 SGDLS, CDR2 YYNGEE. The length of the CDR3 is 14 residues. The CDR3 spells CASSRTGASQPQHF. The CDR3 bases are TGTGCCAGCAGCAGAACAGGGGCAAGTCAGCCCCAGCATTTT.